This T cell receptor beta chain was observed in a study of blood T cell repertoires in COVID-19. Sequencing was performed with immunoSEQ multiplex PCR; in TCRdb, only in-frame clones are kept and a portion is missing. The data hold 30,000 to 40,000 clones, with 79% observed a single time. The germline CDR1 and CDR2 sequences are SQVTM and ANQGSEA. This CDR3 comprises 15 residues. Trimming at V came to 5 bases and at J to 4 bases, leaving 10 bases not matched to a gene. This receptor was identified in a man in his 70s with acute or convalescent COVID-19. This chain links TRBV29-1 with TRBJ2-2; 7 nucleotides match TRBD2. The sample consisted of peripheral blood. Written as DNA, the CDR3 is TGCAGCGTTCGAAGCAGCGGGATGGTCACCGGGGAGCTGTTTTTT. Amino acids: CSVRSSGMVTGELFF.